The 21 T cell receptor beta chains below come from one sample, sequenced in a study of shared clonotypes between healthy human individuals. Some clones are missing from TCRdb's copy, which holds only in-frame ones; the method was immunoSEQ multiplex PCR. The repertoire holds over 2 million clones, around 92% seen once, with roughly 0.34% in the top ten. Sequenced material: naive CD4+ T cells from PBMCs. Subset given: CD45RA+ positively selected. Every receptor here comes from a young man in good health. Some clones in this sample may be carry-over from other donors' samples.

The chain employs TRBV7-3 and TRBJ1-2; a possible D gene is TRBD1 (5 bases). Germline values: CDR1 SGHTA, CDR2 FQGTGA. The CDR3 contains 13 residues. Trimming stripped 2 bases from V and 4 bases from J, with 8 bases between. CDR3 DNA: TGTGCCAGCAGCTTAGCGACAGCCTATGGCTACACCTTC. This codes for CASSLATAYGYTF.

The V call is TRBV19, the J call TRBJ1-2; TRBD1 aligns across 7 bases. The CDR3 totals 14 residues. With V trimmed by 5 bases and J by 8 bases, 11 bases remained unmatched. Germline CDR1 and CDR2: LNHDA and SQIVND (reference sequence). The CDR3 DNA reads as TGTGCCAGTAGTTCGGTACAGGGGAGAGAGGGCTACACCTTC. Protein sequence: CASSSVQGREGYTF.

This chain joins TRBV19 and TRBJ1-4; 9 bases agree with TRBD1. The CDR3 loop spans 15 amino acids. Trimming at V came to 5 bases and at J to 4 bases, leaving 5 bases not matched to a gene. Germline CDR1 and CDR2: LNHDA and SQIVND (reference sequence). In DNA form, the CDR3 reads TGTGCCAGTAGTCCCCCGGGACAGGGTAATGAAAAACTGTTTTTT. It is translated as CASSPPGQGNEKLFF.

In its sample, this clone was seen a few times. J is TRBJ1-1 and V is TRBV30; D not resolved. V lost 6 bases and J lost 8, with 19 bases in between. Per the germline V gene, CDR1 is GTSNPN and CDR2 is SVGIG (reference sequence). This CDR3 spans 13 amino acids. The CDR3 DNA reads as TGTGCCTGCGCCCGGCTTGCTCTTAGGGAAGCTTTCTTT. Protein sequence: CACARLALREAFF.

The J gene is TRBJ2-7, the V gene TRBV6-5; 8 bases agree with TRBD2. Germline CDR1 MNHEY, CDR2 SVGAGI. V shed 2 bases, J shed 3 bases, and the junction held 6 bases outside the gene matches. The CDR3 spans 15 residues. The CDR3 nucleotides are TGTGCCAGCAGTTACCGCCCTAGCGGGTTCTACGAGCAGTACTTC. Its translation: CASSYRPSGFYEQYF.

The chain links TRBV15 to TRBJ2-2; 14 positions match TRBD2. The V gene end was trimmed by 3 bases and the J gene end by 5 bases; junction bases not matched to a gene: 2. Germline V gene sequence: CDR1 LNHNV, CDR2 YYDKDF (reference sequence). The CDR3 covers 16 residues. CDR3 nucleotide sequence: TGTGCCACCAGCAGGTGGACTAGCGGGAGGACCGGGGAGCTGTTTTTT. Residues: CATSRWTSGRTGELFF.

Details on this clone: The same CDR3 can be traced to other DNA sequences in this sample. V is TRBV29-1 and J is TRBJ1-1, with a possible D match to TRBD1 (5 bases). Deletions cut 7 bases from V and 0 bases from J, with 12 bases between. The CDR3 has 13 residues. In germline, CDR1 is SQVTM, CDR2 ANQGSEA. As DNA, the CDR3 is TGCAGCGGGAGGGGCCCCTTGAACACTGAAGCTTTCTTT. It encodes CSGRGPLNTEAFF.

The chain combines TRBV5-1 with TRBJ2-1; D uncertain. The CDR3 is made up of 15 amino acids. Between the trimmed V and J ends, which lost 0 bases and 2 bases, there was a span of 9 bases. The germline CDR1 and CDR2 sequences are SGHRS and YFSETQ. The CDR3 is CASSLGGSAYNEQFF. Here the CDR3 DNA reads TGCGCCAGCAGCTTGGGAGGCAGCGCCTACAATGAGCAGTTCTTC. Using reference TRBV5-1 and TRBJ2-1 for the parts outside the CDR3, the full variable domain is KAGVTQTPRYLIKTRGQQVTLSCSPISGHRSVSWYQQTPGQGLQFLFEYFSETQRNKGNFPGRFSGRQFSNSRSEMNVSTLELGDSALYLCASSLGGSAYNEQFFGPGTRLTVL.

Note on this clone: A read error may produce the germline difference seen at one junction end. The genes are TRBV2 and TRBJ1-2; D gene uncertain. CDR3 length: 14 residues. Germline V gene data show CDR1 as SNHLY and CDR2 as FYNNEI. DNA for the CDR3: TGTGTCAGCCGGGAGCAGCCGAGCAACTATGGCTACACCTTC. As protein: CVSREQPSNYGYTF.

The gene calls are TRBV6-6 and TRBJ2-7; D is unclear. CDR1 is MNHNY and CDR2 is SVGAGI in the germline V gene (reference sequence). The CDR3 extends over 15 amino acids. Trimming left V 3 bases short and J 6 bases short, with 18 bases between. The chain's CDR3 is CASSYGLNTLVEQYF. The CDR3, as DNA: TGTGCCAGCAGTTATGGTCTGAACACTCTGGTCGAGCAGTACTTC.

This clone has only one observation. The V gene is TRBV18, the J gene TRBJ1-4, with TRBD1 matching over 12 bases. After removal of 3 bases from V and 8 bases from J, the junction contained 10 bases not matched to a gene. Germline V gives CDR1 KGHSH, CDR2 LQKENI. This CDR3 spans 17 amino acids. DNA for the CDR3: TGTGCCAGCTCACCCCGGGACAGGGGGCTCGTTGGCGAAAAACTGTTTTTT. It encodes CASSPRDRGLVGEKLFF.

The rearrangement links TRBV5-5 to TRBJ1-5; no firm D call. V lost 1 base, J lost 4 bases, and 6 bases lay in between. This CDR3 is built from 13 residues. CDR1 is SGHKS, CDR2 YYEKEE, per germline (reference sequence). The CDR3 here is CASSLFRNQPQHF. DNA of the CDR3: TGTGCCAGCAGCTTGTTTCGTAATCAGCCCCAGCATTTT.

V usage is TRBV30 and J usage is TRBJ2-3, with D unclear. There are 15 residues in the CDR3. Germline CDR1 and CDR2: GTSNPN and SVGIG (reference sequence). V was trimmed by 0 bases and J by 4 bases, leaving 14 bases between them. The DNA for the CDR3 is TGTGCCTGGAGTGTACGGGTGGTTAGGGCAGATACGCAGTATTTT. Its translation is CAWSVRVVRADTQYF.

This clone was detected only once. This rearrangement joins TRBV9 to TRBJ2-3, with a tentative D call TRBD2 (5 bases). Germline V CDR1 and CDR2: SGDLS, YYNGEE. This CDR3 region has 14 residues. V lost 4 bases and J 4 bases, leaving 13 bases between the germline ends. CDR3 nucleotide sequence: TGTGCCAGCAGCCCGGTACGGAGGTCAGATACGCAGTATTTT. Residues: CASSPVRRSDTQYF.

For the CDR3, the DNA is TGCAGCGTCCGGACAGGCCCCTCCACTACGGGGGAGCAGTACTTC. Its translation: CSVRTGPSTTGEQYF. V and J are TRBV29-1 and TRBJ2-7; TRBD1 agrees at 7 bases. The CDR3 covers 15 residues. CDR1 is SQVTM, CDR2 ANQGSEA, per germline. Trimming took 6 bases from V and 7 from J; bases not matched to a gene: 18.

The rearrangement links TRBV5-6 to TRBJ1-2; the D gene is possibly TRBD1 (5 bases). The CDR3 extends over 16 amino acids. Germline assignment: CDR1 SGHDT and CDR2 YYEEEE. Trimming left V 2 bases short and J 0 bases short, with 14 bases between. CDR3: CASSLSDGGANYGYTF. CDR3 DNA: TGTGCCAGCAGCTTAAGCGACGGGGGAGCTAACTATGGCTACACCTTC.

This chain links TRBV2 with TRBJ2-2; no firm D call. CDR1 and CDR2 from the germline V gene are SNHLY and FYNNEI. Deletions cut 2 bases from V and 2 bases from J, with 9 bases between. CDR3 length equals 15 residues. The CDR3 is CASSESRVNTGELFF. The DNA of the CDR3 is TGTGCCAGCAGTGAAAGCCGCGTAAACACCGGGGAGCTGTTTTTT.

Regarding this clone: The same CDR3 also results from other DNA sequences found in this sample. CDR3 bases: TGTGCCAGCAGTTGGGGTAGGGAGCGTGAAAAACTGTTTTTT. It codes for CASSWGREREKLFF. The gene calls are TRBV6-5 and TRBJ1-4, with D hard to call. V shed 4 bases and J shed 7 bases, with 13 bases lying between them. Germline V gene lookup returns CDR1 MNHEY and CDR2 SVGAGI. CDR3 size: 14 residues.

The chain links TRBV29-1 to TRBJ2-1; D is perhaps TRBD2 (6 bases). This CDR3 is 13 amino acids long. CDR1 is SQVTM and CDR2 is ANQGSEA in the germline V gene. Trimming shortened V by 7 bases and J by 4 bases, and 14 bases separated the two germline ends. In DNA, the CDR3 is TGCAGCGCATTACGGGGGACGTACAATGAGCAGTTCTTC. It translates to CSALRGTYNEQFF.

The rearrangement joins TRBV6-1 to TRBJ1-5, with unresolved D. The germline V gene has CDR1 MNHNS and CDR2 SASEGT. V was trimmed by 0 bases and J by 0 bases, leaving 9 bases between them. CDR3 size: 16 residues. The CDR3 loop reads CASSEARPFSNQPQHF. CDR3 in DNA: TGTGCCAGCAGTGAAGCGCGACCTTTTAGCAATCAGCCCCAGCATTTT.

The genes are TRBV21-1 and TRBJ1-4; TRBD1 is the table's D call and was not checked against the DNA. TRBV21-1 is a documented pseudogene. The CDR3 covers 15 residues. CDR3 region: CASRAHSSTNEKLFF. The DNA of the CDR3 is TGTGCCAGCCGCGCCCACAGCTCAACTAATGAAAAACTGTTTTTT.